Listed here is a single T cell receptor (beta chain). This clonotype was seen repeatedly, ten times or more. No antigen is known for it. Per-base qualities were not stored, and no clone one base away is much larger. V ends up 0 bases short and J 8 bases short, with an unmatched junction base count of 8. CDR1 and CDR2, per the germline V gene, are SGDLS and YYNGEE. Spanning cysteine to phenylalanine, the CDR3 consists of 16 amino acids. Only CDR3 DNA is held: 48 bases, read in frame from base 1. The instrument given in TCRdb is Illumina NovaSeq 6000. TCRalpha and TCRbeta cDNA libraries were built by 5'RACE with constant-segment primers, adding sample barcodes and unique molecular identifiers. RNA was extracted from every sample with Trizol reagent. The libraries were amplified in two PCR steps, and the second step added a second sample barcode and Illumina TruSeq adapters. Sequencing of the libraries was done on an Illumina NovaSeq, producing 2 x 150 bp paired-end reads. As for the original processing: Demultiplexing of reads and collapsing into UMI-guided consensus sequences were performed with migec v1.2.7. Using mixcr v2.1.11, UMI consensuses were aligned to TRA and TRB V and J templates and then assembled into clonotypes. A clonotype was counted as expanded or contracted only when both edgeR and NoisET called the clonotype significant, with the noise models trained on biological replicates. For edgeR calls, the cutoffs were a false discovery rate-adjusted p below 0.01 and a log2 fold-change threshold of 1. As an exploratory analysis of dynamics, PCA with hierarchical clustering was applied to max-normalized trajectories of the 1000 most abundant clonotypes. The CD4 or CD8 phenotype of responding clones was assigned using the separately sequenced CD4+ and CD8+ repertoires. TCRdb's own reprocessing of the public reads used fastp at Q25 and MiXCR and kept productive beta chains. Rows are combined by CDR3 protein, so each entry shows the most common genes and DNA. TCRdb, rather than the study authors, made the V and J calls. Present in this sample are roughly 180,000 distinct CDR3 sequences, roughly 12% of which were seen just once. Approximately 3.4% of the sample goes to the ten largest clones.

This specimen comes from a study of T-cell memory formation after mild COVID-19 (dated by TCRdb to 2020 to 2023). General notes on the study: TCR sequence clusters from the two donors were found to be largely donor specific. T-cell clones expanding and contracting after mild COVID-19 in a couple of donors were tracked by longitudinal TCRalpha and TCRbeta repertoire sequencing. Two young, previously healthy adult volunteers made up the cohort, one male and one female.

Study-level results and caveats: From day 15 to 85, contracting clones showed balanced CD4/CD8 phenotypes, whereas a second wave of clones that expanded from day 15 to 37 leaned towards CD4+. Only a couple of mild cases were covered in the study, and larger cohorts including severe cases with pre-infection samples were considered necessary. Some responding clones were detected in pre-infection memory, suggesting pre-existing cross-reactive memory T cells joined the SARS-CoV-2 response. Whether the second-wave clones peaking on day 37 were SARS-CoV-2 specific was not confirmed. Contracting CD4+ clones appeared mostly in the CM and EM memory subsets, whereas CD8+ clones were enriched in EMRA.

Ficoll-Paque density gradient centrifugation was the method used to isolate PBMCs. The chain joins TRBV9 to TRBJ2-1, with 10 bases matching TRBD2. This sequence originates from a man aged 18 to 29 who had mild COVID-19 (a few samples of this study predate the infection). The sample titles of this study are shuffled in the database, so cell type and time point are left out; the donor was told from shared clones. The sample consisted of PBMCs or a T cell subset sorted from them (not recorded which). The DNA reads as follows: TGTGCCAGCAGCGTAGCTGGTAGCGGGGGGAGCGATGAGCAGTTCTTC. The translation is CASSVAGSGGSDEQFF. Extended through the reference TRBV9 and TRBJ2-1 proteins, this CDR3 yields the full variable domain: DSGVTQTPKHLITATGQRVTLRCSPRSGDLSVYWYQQSLDQGLQFLIQYYNGEERAKGNILERFSAQQFPDLHSELNLSSLELGDSALYFCASSVAGSGGSDEQFFGPGTRLTVL.